Presented here are 8 T cell receptor beta chains from one specimen sequenced in a study of a mutant IDH1 vaccine in newly diagnosed glioma. Their antigens remain unidentified. Specified time point: week 5, during vaccination. The investigators gave 300 ug of mutant IDH1 20-mer peptide in each vaccine dose, together with topical imiquimod. Using immunoSEQ multiplex PCR, the repertoire was profiled, and TCRdb retains in-frame clones only, with some absent. The data hold some 10,000 clones, with about nine tenths observed a single time. The sample was PBMCs, taken from a glioma patient whose treatment included an IDH1 peptide vaccine. The source is a middle-aged woman with glioma. Some clones in this sample may be carry-over from other donors' samples.

The chain recombines TRBV30 with TRBJ1-2, with no clear D. The CDR3 sequence is 11 residues long. From germline, CDR1 is GTSNPN and CDR2 SVGIG (reference sequence). Trimming took off 0 bases at V and 8 bases at J, with 7 bases between the two ends. CDR3 nucleotide sequence: TGTGCCTGGAGTGTATCTCTCGGCTACACCTTC. It yields the protein CAWSVSLGYTF. Variable domain in full (rest from reference TRBV30 and TRBJ1-2): SQTIHQWPATLVQPVGSPLSLECTVEGTSNPNLYWYRQAAGRGLQLLFYSVGIGQISSEVPQNLSASRPQDRQFILSSKKLLLSDSGFYLCAWSVSLGYTFGSGTRLTVV.

The chain couples TRBV30 to TRBJ1-2; D uncertain. V shed 0 bases and J shed 8 bases, with 16 bases lying between them. The CDR3 spans 14 residues. Germline-derived CDR1 and CDR2 are GTSNPN and SVGIG (reference sequence). The chain's CDR3 is CAWSVQGRPRGYTF. CDR3 sequence (DNA): TGTGCCTGGAGTGTACAAGGACGTCCAAGGGGCTACACCTTC.

The rearrangement joins TRBV4-1 to TRBJ2-1; maybe TRBD2 (6 bases). CDR1 and CDR2 (germline): MGHRA, YSYEKL. The CDR3 is 14 residues long. V shed 3 bases and J shed 9 bases, with 15 bases lying between them. The CDR3 bases are TGCGCCAGCAGCCACCCCCGGGGGATCAGTGAGCAGTTCTTC. Protein sequence: CASSHPRGISEQFF.

The rearrangement joins TRBV10-1 to TRBJ1-5; the D gene is possibly TRBD1 (5 bases). The CDR3 is 15 amino acids. CDR1 is WNHNN, CDR2 SYGVQD, per germline (reference sequence). Trimming pared 4 bases from V and 3 bases from J, leaving 13 bases between. The CDR3 nucleotides read TGCGCCAGCAGTGCGGACATTGGGTACAATCAGCCCCAGCATTTT. Encoded protein: CASSADIGYNQPQHF.

This clone was seen a single time. The chain carries TRBV6-1 and TRBJ1-5; no clear D. The CDR3 covers 14 residues. Germline loops: CDR1 MNHNS, CDR2 SASEGT. The germline V and J ends were trimmed by 1 base and 2 bases, with 6 bases remaining between them. In DNA, the CDR3 is TGTGCCAGCAGTGAAGGAGGCGGCAATCAGCCCCAGCATTTT. This gives the protein CASSEGGGNQPQHF.

This sequence joins TRBV6-1 and TRBJ1-5; TRBD1 agrees at 11 bases. From germline, CDR1 is MNHNS and CDR2 SASEGT. J lost 1 base, V lost 4 bases, and 15 bases had no gene match. The length of the CDR3 is 20 residues. CDR3 residues: CASSGHPDRGLLQSNQPQHF. CDR3 coding DNA: TGTGCCAGCAGTGGGCACCCGGACAGGGGGCTTTTACAAAGCAATCAGCCCCAGCATTTT.

V usage is TRBV12-1 and J usage is TRBJ2-1; the table's D call TRBD2 went unverified against the DNA. TRBV12-1 is described as a pseudogene. The CDR3 runs to 16 residues. The CDR3 loop is CASSFLQPGGGFEQFF. CDR3 sequence (DNA): TGTGCCAGCAGCTTTCTGCAGCCGGGAGGTGGGTTTGAGCAGTTCTTC.

The chain has TRBV9 and TRBJ2-3, with D perhaps assigned TRBD1 or TRBD2 (5 bases each). The CDR3 is 16 amino acids. Trimming took off 4 bases at V and 5 bases at J, with 20 bases between the two ends. Germline CDR1 reads SGDLS; CDR2 reads YYNGEE. CDR3 nucleotides: TGTGCCAGCAGCCCCCCCGGGGCAAGGACAAGAGATACGCAGTATTTT. Translation: CASSPPGARTRDTQYF.